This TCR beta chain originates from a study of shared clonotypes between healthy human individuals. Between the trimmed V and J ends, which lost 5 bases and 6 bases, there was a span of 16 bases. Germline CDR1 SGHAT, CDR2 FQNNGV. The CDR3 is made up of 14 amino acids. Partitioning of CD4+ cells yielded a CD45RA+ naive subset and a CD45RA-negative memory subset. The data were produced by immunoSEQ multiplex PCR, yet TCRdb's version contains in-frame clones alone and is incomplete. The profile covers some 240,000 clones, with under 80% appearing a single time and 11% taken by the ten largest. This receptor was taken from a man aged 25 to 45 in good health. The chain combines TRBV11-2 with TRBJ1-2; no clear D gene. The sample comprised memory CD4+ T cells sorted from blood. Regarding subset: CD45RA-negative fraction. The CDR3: CASSTASQTNGYTF. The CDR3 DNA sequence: TGTGCCAGCAGCACGGCCAGTCAGACCAATGGCTACACCTTC.